This T cell receptor beta chain was identified during a study of T cell responses to AZD1222 COVID-19 vaccine. Germline V lookup: CDR1 MNHEY, CDR2 SVGAGI. The CDR3 runs to 15 residues. The trim removed 4 bases at V and 2 bases at J, leaving 2 bases unmatched. Sequenced by immunoSEQ multiplex PCR; TCRdb stores in-frame clones only, minus some. The table lists about 120,000 clones, about nine tenths of them singletons. The sequencing here drew on peripheral blood, taken on day 0 of AZD1222 vaccination. This chain links TRBV6-5 with TRBJ2-1; the match to TRBD2 covers 10 bases. This TCR was recovered from an adult in good health. In DNA form, the CDR3 reads TGTGCCAGCAGTTTAACTAGCGGGGCCTACAATGAGCAGTTCTTC. It is translated as CASSLTSGAYNEQFF.